This TCR beta chain originates from a study of regulatory T cells in long-lasting Graves disease. As to time point: newly diagnosed GD, antithyroid drugs for less than 3 months. PBMCs were the source of the RNA used for TCR sequencing. The authors drew 7.5 to 10 milliliters of peripheral blood into EDTA tubes. This clonotype appeared many times. Its antigen remains unknown. CDR1 is ENHRY and CDR2 is SYGVKD in the germline V gene. V lost 6 bases to trimming and J lost 4 bases; unmatched junction nucleotides: 12. This CDR3 contains 16 residues. TCR beta libraries were built with iRepertoire HTBI primers and Arm-PCR of CDR3 regions. One entry per CDR3 protein, called by TCRdb with MiXCR from the multiplex PCR reads. This table holds around 420,000 distinct CDR3 sequences, around 15% found once. Findings and caveats of the study: The study found TRBV28, TRBJ1-2 and TRBJ2-5 favored in persistent disease.

Sample: peripheral blood mononuclear cells (PBMCs), taken at new diagnosis, from a patient treated with antithyroid drugs. The V and J genes are TRBV10-3 and TRBJ1-1, with 9 bases matching TRBD1. The sequence came from a female donor with Graves disease. CDR3 sequence (DNA): TGTGCCATCAGGGTAGGACAGGGGCTTGGTACCACTGAAGCTTTCTTT. Amino acid sequence: CAIRVGQGLGTTEAFF.